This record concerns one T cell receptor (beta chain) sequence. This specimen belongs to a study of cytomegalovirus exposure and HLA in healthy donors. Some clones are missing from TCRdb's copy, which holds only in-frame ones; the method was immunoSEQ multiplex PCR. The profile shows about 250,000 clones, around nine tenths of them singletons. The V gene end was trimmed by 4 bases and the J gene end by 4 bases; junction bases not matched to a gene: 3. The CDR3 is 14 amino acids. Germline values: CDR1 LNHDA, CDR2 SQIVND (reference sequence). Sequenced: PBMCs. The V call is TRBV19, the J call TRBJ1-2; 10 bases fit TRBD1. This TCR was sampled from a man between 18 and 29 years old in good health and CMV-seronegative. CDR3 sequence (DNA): TGTGCCAGTAGTACCGGGACAGGGGCCTATGGCTACACCTTC. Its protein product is CASSTGTGAYGYTF.